The clone carrying this TCR beta chain was seen at least ten times. The antigen is unknown. CDR1 is SGDLS, CDR2 YYNGEE, per germline. Trimming cost V 5 bases and J 4 bases; bases outside gene matches: 4. This CDR3 spans 14 amino acids. This specimen belongs to a study of neurological immune-mediated disorders. The study's findings and limits: No CDR3 amino acid sequences were shared by expanded clones across subjects, suggesting private repertoires in all groups. The greatest degree of TCR clonal expansion was observed in HTLV-1-associated myelopathy, with the lowest in multiple sclerosis, below that of healthy controls.

Each sorted-subset library came from about a million CD4+ or CD8+ T cells. Synthesis of cDNA was performed by 5'RACE using 10-nucleotide random UMIs. MiXCR, run by TCRdb on the 5' RACE reads, gives a single entry per CDR3 protein. Of 35,000 to 40,000 distinct CDR3 sequences in the sample, around a tenth were seen once. Sequencing was done on a sample of CD4+ T cells from blood. The source of this sequence is a woman aged 25 to 39 with HTLV-1-associated myelopathy (HAM/TSP). The chain carries TRBV9 and TRBJ1-4; 8 positions agree with TRBD1. The CDR3 DNA reads as TGTGCCAGCAGTTTCGGACAGGGTAATGAAAAACTGTTTTTT. Translating it yields CASSFGQGNEKLFF. The full variable domain, rest sourced from reference TRBV9 and TRBJ1-4, is DSGVTQTPKHLITATGQRVTLRCSPRSGDLSVYWYQQSLDQGLQFLIQYYNGEERAKGNILERFSAQQFPDLHSELNLSSLELGDSALYFCASSFGQGNEKLFFGSGTQLSVL.